This TCR beta chain was found in a study of blood T cell repertoires in COVID-19. Study background: Acute and convalescent COVID-19 samples came from the United States, Italy and Spain. The cDNA or gDNA used as material had been derived from T cells, B-cell-depleted T cells, or PBMCs.

This clone has only a few counts. In the original analysis: Estimation of nucleated cell counts relied on the amplification of reference gene primers. Using immunoSEQ multiplex PCR, the repertoire was profiled, and TCRdb retains in-frame clones only, with some absent. D and trimming were read from the DNA, whereas the V and J calls and clone size are those reported in that table. Among 90,000 to 100,000 clones listed, over 70% were seen once. The CDR3 is 16 amino acids. Deletions cut 1 base from V and 9 bases from J, with 16 bases between. Germline CDR1 LGHNA, CDR2 YNFKEQ. This chain uses TRBV4-2 with TRBJ1-6; possibly TRBD1 for D (5 bases). The receptor was derived from a man in his sixties with acute or convalescent COVID-19. Input material: peripheral blood. CDR3 sequence: CASSQVMWTGGSPLHF. CDR3 in DNA: TGTGCCAGCAGCCAAGTAATGTGGACCGGGGGTTCACCCCTCCACTTT.